The sequence of this TCR beta chain was determined in a study of shared clonotypes between healthy human individuals. On the study more broadly: The cohort comprised two women and a few men. Their ages spanned 18 to 49 years.

Produced via immunoSEQ multiplex PCR; TCRdb's table is partial and in-frame only. The repertoire holds 2 million or so clones, with roughly 94% as singletons. General study results and limits: Lower generation probabilities were found for non-shared clonotypes than for those shared by all four donors. Rarefaction showed that sequencing of sorted subsets was incomplete (despite large depth).

Trimming at V came to 8 bases and at J to 8 bases, leaving 7 bases not matched to a gene. Germline loops: CDR1 SGHRS, CDR2 YFSETQ. CDR3 size: 13 residues. In the case of this clone: Its target is not known.

What was sequenced was naive CD4+ T cells sorted from blood. Subset of the sample: CD45RA+ positively selected. V is TRBV5-1 and J is TRBJ1-6, with 7 bases aligning to TRBD1. The TCR originated in a man between 18 and 35 years old in good health. CDR3 DNA: TGCGCCAGTGGACAGGTTAAAGATTCACCCCTCCACTTT. Its translation is CASGQVKDSPLHF. Complete variable domain (other parts from reference TRBV5-1 and TRBJ1-6): KAGVTQTPRYLIKTRGQQVTLSCSPISGHRSVSWYQQTPGQGLQFLFEYFSETQRNKGNFPGRFSGRQFSNSRSEMNVSTLELGDSALYLCASGQVKDSPLHFGNGTRLTVT.